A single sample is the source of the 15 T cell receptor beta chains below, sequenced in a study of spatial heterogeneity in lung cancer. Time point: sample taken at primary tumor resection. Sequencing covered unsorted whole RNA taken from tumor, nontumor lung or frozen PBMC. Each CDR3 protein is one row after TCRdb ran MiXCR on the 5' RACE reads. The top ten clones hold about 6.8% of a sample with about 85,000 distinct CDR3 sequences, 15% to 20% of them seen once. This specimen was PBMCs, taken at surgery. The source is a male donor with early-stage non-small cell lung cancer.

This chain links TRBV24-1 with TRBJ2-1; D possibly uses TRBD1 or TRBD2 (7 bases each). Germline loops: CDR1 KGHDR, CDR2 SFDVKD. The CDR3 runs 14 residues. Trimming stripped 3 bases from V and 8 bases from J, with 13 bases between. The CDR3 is CATSDPRGGDEQFF. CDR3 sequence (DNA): TGTGCCACCAGTGATCCCAGGGGGGGGGATGAGCAGTTCTTC.

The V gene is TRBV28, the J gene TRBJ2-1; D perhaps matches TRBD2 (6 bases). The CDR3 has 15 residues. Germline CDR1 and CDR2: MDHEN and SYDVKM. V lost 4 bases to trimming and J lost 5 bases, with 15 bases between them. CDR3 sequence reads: CASSSPAGTDNEQFF. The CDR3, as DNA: TGTGCCAGCAGTTCCCCCGCCGGGACTGACAATGAGCAGTTCTTC.

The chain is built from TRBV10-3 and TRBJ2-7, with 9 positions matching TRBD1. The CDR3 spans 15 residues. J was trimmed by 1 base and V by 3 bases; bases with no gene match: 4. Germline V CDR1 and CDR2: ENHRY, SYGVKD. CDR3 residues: CAISDRDRASYEQYF. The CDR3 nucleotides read TGTGCCATCAGTGACCGGGACAGGGCTTCCTACGAGCAGTACTTC.

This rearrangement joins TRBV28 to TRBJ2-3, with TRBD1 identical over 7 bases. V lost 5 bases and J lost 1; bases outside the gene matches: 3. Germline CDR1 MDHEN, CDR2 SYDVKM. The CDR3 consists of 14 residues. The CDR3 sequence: CASSGGQRTDTQYF. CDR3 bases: TGTGCCAGCAGTGGGGGACAGCGCACAGATACGCAGTATTTT.

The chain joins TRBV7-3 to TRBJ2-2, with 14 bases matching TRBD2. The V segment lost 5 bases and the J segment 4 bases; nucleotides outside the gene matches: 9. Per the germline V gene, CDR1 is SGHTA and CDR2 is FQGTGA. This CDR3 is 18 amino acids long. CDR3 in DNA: TGTGCCAGCAGCCAAGGGACTAGCGGGAGTCAAGTCACCGGGGAGCTGTTTTTT. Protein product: CASSQGTSGSQVTGELFF.

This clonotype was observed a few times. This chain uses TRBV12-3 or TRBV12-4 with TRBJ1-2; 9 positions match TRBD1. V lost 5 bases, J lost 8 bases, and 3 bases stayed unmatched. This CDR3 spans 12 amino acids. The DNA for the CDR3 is TGTGCCAGCAGTCCGGACAGGGGAGGCTACACCTTC. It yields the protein CASSPDRGGYTF.

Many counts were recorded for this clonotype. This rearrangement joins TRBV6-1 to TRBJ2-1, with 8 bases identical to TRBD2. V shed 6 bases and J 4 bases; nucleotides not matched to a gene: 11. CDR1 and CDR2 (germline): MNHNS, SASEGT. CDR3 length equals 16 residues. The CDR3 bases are TGTGCCAGCAGCGGCGGTCGGACTAGCCCTTACAATGAGCAGTTCTTC. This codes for CASSGGRTSPYNEQFF.

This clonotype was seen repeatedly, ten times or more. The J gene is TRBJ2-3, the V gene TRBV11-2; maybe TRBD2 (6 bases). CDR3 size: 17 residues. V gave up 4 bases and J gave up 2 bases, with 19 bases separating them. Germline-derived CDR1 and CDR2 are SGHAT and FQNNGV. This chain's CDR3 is CASSSSHRDFHTDTQYF. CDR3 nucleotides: TGTGCCAGCAGCTCCTCTCACCGGGACTTTCACACAGATACGCAGTATTTT.

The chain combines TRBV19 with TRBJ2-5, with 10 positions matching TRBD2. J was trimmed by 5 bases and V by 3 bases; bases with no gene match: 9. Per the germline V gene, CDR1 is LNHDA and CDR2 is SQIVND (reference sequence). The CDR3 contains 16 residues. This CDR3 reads CASSISSGGAEETQYF. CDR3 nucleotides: TGTGCCAGTAGTATCTCCAGCGGGGGGGCCGAGGAGACCCAGTACTTC.

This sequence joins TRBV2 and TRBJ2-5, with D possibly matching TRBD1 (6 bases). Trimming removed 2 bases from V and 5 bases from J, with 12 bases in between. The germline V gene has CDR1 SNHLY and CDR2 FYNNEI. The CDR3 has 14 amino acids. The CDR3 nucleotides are TGTGCCAGCAGTGAAAGGAGGACAGTCGAGACCCAGTACTTC. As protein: CASSERRTVETQYF.

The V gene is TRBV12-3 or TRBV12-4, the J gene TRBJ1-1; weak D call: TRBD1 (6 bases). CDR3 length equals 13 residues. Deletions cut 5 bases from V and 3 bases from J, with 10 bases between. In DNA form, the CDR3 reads TGTGCCAGCAGTCTACACAGGGACACTGAAGCTTTCTTT. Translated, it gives CASSLHRDTEAFF.

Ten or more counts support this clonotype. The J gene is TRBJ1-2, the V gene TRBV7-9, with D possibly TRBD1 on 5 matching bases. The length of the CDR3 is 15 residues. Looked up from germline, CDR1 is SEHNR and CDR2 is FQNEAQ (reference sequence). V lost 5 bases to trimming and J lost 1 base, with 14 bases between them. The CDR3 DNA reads TGTGCCAGCAGCATAGACGGACACCGTAACTATGGCTACACCTTC. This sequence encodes CASSIDGHRNYGYTF.

CDR3 in DNA: TGTGCCAGCAGCTTAGATTTCGGAGGGAATGAGCAGTTCTTC. Translated: CASSLDFGGNEQFF. The chain employs TRBV7-6 and TRBJ2-1; tentative D call: TRBD2 (6 bases). CDR1 is SGHVS and CDR2 is FNYEAQ in the germline V gene. Trimming removed 1 base at V and 7 bases at J, with 11 bases between. CDR3 size: 14 residues. The entire variable domain, with the rest obtained from reference TRBV7-6 and TRBJ2-1, is as follows: GAGVSQSPRYKVTKRGQDVALRCDPISGHVSLYWYRQALGQGPEFLTYFNYEAQQDKSGLPNDRFSAERPEGSISTLTIQRTEQRDSAMYRCASSLDFGGNEQFFGPGTRLTVL.

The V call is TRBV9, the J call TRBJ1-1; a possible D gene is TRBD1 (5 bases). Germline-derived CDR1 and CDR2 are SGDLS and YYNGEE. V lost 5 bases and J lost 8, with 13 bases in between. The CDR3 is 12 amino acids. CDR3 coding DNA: TGTGCCAGCAGGCCCGGGACTGGGGAAGCTTTCTTT. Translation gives CASRPGTGEAFF.

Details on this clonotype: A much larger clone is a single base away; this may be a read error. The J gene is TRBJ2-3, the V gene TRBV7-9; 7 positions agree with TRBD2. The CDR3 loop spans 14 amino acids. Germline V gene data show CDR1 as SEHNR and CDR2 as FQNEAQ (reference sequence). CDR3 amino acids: CVSRSGEAADTQYF. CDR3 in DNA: TGTGTCAGCAGGAGCGGGGAAGCAGCAGATACGCAGTATTTT.